This T cell receptor beta chain was captured by sequencing in a study of shared clonotypes between healthy human individuals. Clones were read by immunoSEQ multiplex PCR, and TCRdb kept only the in-frame ones, dropping some. The sample includes 1,500,000 or so clones, approximately 98.5% of them seen just once. The CDR3 extends over 16 amino acids. Trimming removed 0 bases from V and 2 bases from J; junction bases left unmatched: 6. The germline gives CDR1 SGHRS, CDR2 YFSETQ. The sequenced sample consisted of naive CD4+ T cells sorted from blood. The subset denotes: CD45RA+ positively selected. V usage is TRBV5-1 and J usage is TRBJ2-7; TRBD2 agrees at 9 bases. The receptor comes from a man between 25 and 39 years old in good health. The CDR3 coding sequence is TGCGCCAGCAGCTTGGCCGTGTCTAGCGGGACCTACGAGCAGTACTTC. It specifies CASSLAVSSGTYEQYF.